This T cell receptor (beta chain) was sequenced for a study of radiotherapy plus CTLA-4 blockade in lung cancer (dated by TCRdb to the late 2010s). Study-level background: Among enrolled patients, 15% to 20% had an objective response and 30% to 40% reached disease control. Study-wide conclusions, independent of this receptor: The strongest predictors of response were reported to be early dynamic shifts in blood T cell clones along with a rise in serum interferon-beta following radiation. TCR clones derived from tumors expanded in peripheral blood after treatment with radiotherapy and ipilimumab.

In this study, focal radiation therapy paired with CTLA-4 blockade (ipilimumab) was tested in patients who had chemo-refractory metastatic non-small-cell lung cancer. The library was built by means of the immunoSEQ multiplex PCR assay. TCRdb took this table from immuneACCESS and kept in-frame rearrangements with V and J called. Such tables lack part of the clones; where checked against another copy, unresolved V genes explain under half of the gap, and the rest is unexplained. The table for this sample lists tens of thousands of clones; about 76% of them were counted only once. The ten biggest clones cover 20% to 25% of the sample. As encoded in the germline V gene, CDR1 is MDHEN while CDR2 is SYDVKM. V is shortened by 11 bases, J by 2 bases, and the region joining them spans 19 bases. Including the terminal cysteine and phenylalanine, the CDR3 comprises 15 residues. The CDR3 DNA has 45 bases and is translated from base 1.

This clone occurred a few times. Its specific antigen is unknown. One base away there is no much larger clone; base qualities are not given. This receptor chain uses TRBV28 and TRBJ2-1; TRBD2 could be the D gene, as 5 bases match. The origin of this receptor is a human donor with non-small cell lung cancer that progressed on radiotherapy plus ipilimumab. The sample consisted of peripheral blood, taken from a patient treated with radiotherapy plus ipilimumab. The CDR3 protein: CAAGERLRAYNEQFF. Read as DNA, the sequence is TGTGCCGCTGGGGAGCGCTTGAGGGCCTACAATGAGCAGTTCTTC.